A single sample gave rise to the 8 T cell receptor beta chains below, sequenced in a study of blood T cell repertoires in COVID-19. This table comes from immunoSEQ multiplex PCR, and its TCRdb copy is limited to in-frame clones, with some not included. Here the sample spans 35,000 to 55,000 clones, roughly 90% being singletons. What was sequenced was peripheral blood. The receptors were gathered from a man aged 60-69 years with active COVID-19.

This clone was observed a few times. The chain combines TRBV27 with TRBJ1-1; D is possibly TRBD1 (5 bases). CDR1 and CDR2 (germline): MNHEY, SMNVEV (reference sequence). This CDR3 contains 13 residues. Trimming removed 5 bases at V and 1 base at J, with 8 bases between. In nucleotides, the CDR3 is TGTGCCAGCAGTCAGCAGGGGAACACTGAAGCTTTCTTT. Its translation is CASSQQGNTEAFF.

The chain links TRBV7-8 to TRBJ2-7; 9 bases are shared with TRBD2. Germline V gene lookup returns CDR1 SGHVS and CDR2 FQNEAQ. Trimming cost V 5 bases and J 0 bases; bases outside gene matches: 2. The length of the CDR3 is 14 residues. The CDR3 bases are TGTGCCAGCAGCCGTAGCGGGAGCTCCTACGAGCAGTACTTC. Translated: CASSRSGSSYEQYF.

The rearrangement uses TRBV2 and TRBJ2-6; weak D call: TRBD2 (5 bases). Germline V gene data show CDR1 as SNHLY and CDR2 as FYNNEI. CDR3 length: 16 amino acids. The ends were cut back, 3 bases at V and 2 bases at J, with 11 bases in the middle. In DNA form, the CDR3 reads TGTGCCAGCAGTGATCCGGGGAAAACTGGGGCCAACGTCCTGACTTTC. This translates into CASSDPGKTGANVLTF.

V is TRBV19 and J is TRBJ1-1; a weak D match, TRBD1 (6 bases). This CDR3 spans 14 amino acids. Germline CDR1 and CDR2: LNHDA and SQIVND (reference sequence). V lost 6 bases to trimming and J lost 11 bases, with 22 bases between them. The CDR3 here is CASSPPGGEGDAFF. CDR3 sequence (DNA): TGTGCCAGTAGCCCTCCCGGGGGGGAGGGGGATGCTTTCTTT.

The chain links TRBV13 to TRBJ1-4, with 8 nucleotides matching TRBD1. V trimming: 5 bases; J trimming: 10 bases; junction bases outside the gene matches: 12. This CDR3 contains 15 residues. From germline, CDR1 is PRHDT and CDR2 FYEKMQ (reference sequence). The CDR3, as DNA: TGTGCCAGCAGCGTAAATGTTGGACAGGGCGGAAAACTGTTTTTT. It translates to CASSVNVGQGGKLFF.

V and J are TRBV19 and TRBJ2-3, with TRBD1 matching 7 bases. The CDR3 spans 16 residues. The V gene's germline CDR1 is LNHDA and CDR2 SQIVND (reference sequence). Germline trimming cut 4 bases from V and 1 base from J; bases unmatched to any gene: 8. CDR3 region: CASSKNRGQGTDTQYF. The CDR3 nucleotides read TGTGCCAGTAGTAAAAACAGGGGTCAGGGCACAGATACGCAGTATTTT.

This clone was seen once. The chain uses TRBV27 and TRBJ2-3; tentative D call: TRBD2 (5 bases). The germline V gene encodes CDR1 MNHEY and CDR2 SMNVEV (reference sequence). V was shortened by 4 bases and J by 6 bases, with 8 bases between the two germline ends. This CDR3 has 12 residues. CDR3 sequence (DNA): TGTGCCAGCAGTTCCTGGAGGGATACGCAGTATTTT. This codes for CASSSWRDTQYF.

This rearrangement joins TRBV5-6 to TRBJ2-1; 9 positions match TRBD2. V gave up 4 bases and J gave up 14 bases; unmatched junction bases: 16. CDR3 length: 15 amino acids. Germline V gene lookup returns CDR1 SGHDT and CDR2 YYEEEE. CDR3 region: CASSGVQGGGGREFF. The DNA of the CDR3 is TGTGCCAGCAGCGGAGTACAGGGAGGAGGCGGGAGGGAGTTCTTC.